This section outlines one T cell receptor beta chain sequence together with its context. The target antigen is unknown. The data belong to a study of cytomegalovirus exposure and HLA in healthy donors. Overall study results and limits: In a later analysis, at a false discovery rate of 0.05, fewer than 20,000 TCR beta sequences were associated with HLA alleles. As a later analysis showed, several of the most significant clusters appeared to be linked to common viral pathogens. It was 164 TCR beta chains that were listed as cytomegalovirus-associated. It was confirmed in vitro that a few of the CMV-associated chains were specific for CMV antigens.

The study ran its PCR with 60 Vbeta and 13 Jbeta primers. The method was immunoSEQ multiplex PCR; TCRdb's version includes in-frame clones alone and lacks a portion of them. The sample has 90,000 to 150,000 clones, 60% to 80% seen once. Material for sequencing was PBMCs. This sequence was found in a man aged 50 to 59 in good health and CMV-seropositive.

The chain's CDR3 is CASSQDSTGGATDTQYF. The CDR3 DNA is TGTGCCAGCAGCCAAGATTCGACAGGGGGTGCGACAGATACGCAGTATTTT. The chain joins TRBV4-2 to TRBJ2-3, with TRBD1 matching 9 bases. The CDR3 contains 17 residues. CDR1 is LGHNA, CDR2 YNFKEQ, per germline. Trimming at V came to 0 bases and at J to 3 bases, leaving 7 bases not matched to a gene.